The clone carrying this TCR beta chain is large in the sample. In TCRdb, the 5' RACE reads were re-called with MiXCR into one record per CDR3 protein. The repertoire consists of approximately 46,000 distinct CDR3 sequences, with 6% to 6.5% occurring once and the leading ten covering around 12%. The sample originates from a study of early T cells in non-severe SARS-CoV-2 infection. Sequencing was carried out using whole blood. The TCR comes from an adult who was a healthcare worker with PCR-confirmed SARS-CoV-2 infection or an uninfected control (not recorded which).

The CDR3 protein is CSARAADSQAWDEQYF. The CDR3 region has the DNA TGCAGTGCTAGAGCCGCGGACTCACAGGCCTGGGACGAGCAGTACTTC. This chain connects TRBV20-1 to TRBJ2-7; tentatively, D is TRBD1 or TRBD2 (5 bases each). The length of the CDR3 is 16 residues. Germline V gene sequence: CDR1 DFQATT, CDR2 SNEGSKA (reference sequence). Trimming cost V 1 base and J 5 bases, with 21 bases left between them.